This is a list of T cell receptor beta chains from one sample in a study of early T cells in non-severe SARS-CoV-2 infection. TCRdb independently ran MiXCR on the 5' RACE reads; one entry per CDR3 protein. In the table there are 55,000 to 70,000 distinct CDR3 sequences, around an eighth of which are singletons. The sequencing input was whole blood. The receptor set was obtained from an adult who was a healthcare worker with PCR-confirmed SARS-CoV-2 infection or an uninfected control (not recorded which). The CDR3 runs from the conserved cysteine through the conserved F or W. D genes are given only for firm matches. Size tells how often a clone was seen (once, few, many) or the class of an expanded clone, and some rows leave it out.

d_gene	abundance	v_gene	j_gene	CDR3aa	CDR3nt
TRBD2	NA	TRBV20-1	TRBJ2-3	CSARPTSESTDTQYF	TGCAGTGCTAGACCCACTAGCGAAAGCACAGATACGCAGTATTTT
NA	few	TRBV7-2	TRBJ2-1	CASSLETNNEQFF	TGTGCCAGCAGCTTAGAGACAAACAATGAGCAGTTCTTC
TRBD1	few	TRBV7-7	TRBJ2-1	CASSPTGSREQFF	TGTGCCAGCAGCCCGACAGGGTCGCGTGAGCAGTTCTTC
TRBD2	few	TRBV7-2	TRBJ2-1	CASSLVGLAGGQFF	TGTGCCAGCAGCTTAGTCGGTCTAGCGGGGGGGCAGTTCTTC
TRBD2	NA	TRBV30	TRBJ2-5	CAWSVGASGGGQETQYF	TGTGCCTGGAGTGTAGGCGCTAGCGGGGGAGGCCAAGAGACCCAGTACTTC
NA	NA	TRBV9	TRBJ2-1	CASSVAMSSYNEQFF	TGTGCCAGCAGCGTAGCGATGAGCTCCTACAATGAGCAGTTCTTC
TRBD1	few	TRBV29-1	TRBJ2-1	CSVGTGEERNEQFF	TGCAGCGTTGGGACAGGGGAAGAGAGGAATGAGCAGTTCTTC
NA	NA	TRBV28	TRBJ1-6	CATNGGTSYNSPLHF	TGTGCCACTAACGGAGGGACCTCCTATAATTCACCCCTCCACTTT
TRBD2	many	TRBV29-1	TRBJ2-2	CSVGEGSTGELFF	TGCAGCGTTGGGGAGGGGAGCACCGGGGAGCTGTTTTTT
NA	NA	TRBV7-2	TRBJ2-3	CSSSSRGPDTQYF	TGTTCCAGCAGCTCCCGGGGCCCAGATACGCAGTATTTT
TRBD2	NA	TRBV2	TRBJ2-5	CATKAGVQETQYF	TGTGCCACGAAAGCGGGGGTCCAAGAGACCCAGTACTTC
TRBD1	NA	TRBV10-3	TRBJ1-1	CAISAGQGAGGTEAFF	TGTGCCATCAGTGCGGGACAGGGGGCTGGGGGCACTGAAGCTTTCTTT
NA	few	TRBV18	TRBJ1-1	CASSPDRPPNTEAFF	TGTGCCAGCTCACCCGACAGGCCGCCGAACACTGAAGCTTTCTTT
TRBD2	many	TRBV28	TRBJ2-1	CASKTGSGEVSEQFF	TGTGCCAGCAAAACGGGTAGCGGGGAGGTGAGTGAGCAGTTCTTC
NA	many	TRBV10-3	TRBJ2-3	CAISAMSGDDTQYF	TGTGCCATCAGTGCAATGTCGGGGGACGATACGCAGTATTTT
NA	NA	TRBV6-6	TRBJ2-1	CASSYRVSNEQFF	TGTGCCAGCAGTTACCGGGTTTCCAATGAGCAGTTCTTC
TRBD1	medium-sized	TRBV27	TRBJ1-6	CASSPEAGTAFRPLHF	TGTGCCAGCAGTCCAGAAGCCGGGACAGCCTTCCGACCCCTCCACTTT
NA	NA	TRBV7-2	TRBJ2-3	CASSRGRDTQYF	TGTGCCAGCAGCCGTGGGAGAGATACGCAGTATTTT
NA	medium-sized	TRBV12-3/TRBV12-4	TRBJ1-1	CASQRAYEEAFF	TGTGCCAGCCAGAGGGCTTATGAAGAAGCTTTCTTT
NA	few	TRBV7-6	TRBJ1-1	CASSLDRSTEAFF	TGTGCCAGCAGCTTAGATCGTTCCACTGAAGCTTTCTTT
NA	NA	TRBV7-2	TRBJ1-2	CASSLDLSKARGYTF	TGTGCCAGCAGCTTAGACCTAAGTAAGGCGCGGGGCTACACCTTC
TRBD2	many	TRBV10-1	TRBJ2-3	CASGLAGGHQYF	TGCGCCAGCGGGCTAGCGGGGGGCCACCAGTATTTT
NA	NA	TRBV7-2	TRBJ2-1	CASSLEFSYNEQFF	TGTGCCAGCAGCTTAGAGTTTTCCTACAATGAGCAGTTCTTC
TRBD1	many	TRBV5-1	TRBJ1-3	CASSNRTGGAGNTIYF	TGCGCCAGCAGCAACAGGACAGGAGGCGCTGGAAACACCATATATTTT
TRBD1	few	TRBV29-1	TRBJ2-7	CSVEGQGPYEQYF	TGCAGCGTTGAAGGACAGGGTCCCTACGAGCAGTACTTC
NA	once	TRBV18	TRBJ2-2	CASSPVSGELFF	TGTGCCAGCTCACCAGTATCCGGGGAGCTGTTTTTT
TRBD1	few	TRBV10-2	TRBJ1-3	CVTRDSGNTIYF	TGCGTAACCCGGGACAGTGGAAACACCATATATTTT
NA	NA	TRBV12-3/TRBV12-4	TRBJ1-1	CASSFWGHKGGTEAFF	TGTGCCAGCAGTTTTTGGGGGCACAAAGGGGGCACTGAAGCTTTCTTT
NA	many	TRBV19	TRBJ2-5	CASTGTQKETQYF	TGTGCCAGTACCGGGACGCAAAAAGAGACCCAGTACTTC
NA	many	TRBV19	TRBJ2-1	CASSIGQLNEQFF	TGTGCCAGTAGTATAGGGCAGCTTAATGAGCAGTTCTTC
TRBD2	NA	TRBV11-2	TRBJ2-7	CASSLFSGGYEQYF	TGTGCCAGCAGCTTATTTAGCGGGGGATACGAGCAGTACTTC
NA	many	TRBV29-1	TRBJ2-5	CSVEDQEGETQYF	TGCAGCGTTGAAGATCAGGAAGGAGAGACCCAGTACTTC
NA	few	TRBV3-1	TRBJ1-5	CASSQSERGSNQPQHF	TGTGCCAGCAGCCAGAGCGAGAGGGGTAGCAATCAGCCCCAGCATTTT
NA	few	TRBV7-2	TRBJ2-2	CASSLNGPAGGELFF	TGTGCCAGCAGCTTAAACGGTCCCGCTGGCGGGGAGCTGTTTTTT
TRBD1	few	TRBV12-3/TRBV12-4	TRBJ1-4	CASSFVHRGLGATNEKLFF	TGTGCCAGCAGTTTCGTGCACAGGGGGCTAGGAGCAACTAATGAAAAACTGTTTTTT
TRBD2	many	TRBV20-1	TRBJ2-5	CSATGTSGEETQYF	TGCAGTGCCACCGGGACTAGCGGGGAAGAGACCCAGTACTTC
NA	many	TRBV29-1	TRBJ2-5	CSDRGTQETQYF	TGCAGTGATAGGGGCACTCAAGAGACCCAGTACTTC
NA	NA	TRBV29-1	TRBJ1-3	CSVENGANTIYF	TGCAGCGTTGAAAACGGGGCCAACACCATATATTTT
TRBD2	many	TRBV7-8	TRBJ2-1	CASRPPSGGLNNEQFF	TGTGCCAGCAGACCACCTAGCGGGGGACTAAACAATGAGCAGTTCTTC
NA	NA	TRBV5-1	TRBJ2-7	CASSMAGEYEQYF	TGCGCCAGCAGCATGGCTGGGGAGTACGAGCAGTACTTC
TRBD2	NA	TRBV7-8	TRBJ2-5	CACRTSGKETQYF	TGTGCCTGTCGGACTAGCGGAAAAGAGACCCAGTACTTC
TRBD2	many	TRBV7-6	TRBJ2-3	CASSLEPAGGRTDTQYF	TGTGCCAGCAGCTTAGAGCCAGCGGGAGGACGCACAGATACGCAGTATTTT
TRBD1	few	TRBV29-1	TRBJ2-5	CSVEGDRQETQYF	TGCAGCGTTGAAGGGGACAGACAAGAGACCCAGTACTTC
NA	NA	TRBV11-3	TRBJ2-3	CASSLGGVTDTQYF	TGTGCCAGCAGCTTAGGTGGGGTCACAGATACGCAGTATTTT
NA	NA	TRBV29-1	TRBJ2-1	CSVEAWTGGGNEQFF	TGCAGCGTTGAAGCCTGGACGGGTGGAGGCAATGAGCAGTTCTTC
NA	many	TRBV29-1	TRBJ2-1	CSVEVSVSYNEQFF	TGCAGCGTTGAAGTGTCAGTTTCCTACAATGAGCAGTTCTTC
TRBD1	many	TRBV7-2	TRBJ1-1	CASSPRQGSNTEAFF	TGTGCCAGCAGCCCGAGACAGGGGTCGAACACTGAAGCTTTCTTT
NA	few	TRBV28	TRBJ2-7	CASSLFYSSYEQYF	TGTGCCAGCAGTTTGTTTTACAGTTCCTACGAGCAGTACTTC
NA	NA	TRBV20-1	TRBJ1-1	CSARHGVNTEAFF	TGCAGTGCTAGACACGGGGTGAACACTGAAGCTTTCTTT
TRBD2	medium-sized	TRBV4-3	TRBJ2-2	CASSHRGRALDTGELFF	TGCGCCAGCAGCCACCGAGGGAGGGCCCTGGACACCGGGGAGCTGTTTTTT
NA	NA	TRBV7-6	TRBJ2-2	CASSLNPNTGELFF	TGTGCCAGCAGCTTAAACCCTAACACCGGGGAGCTGTTTTTT
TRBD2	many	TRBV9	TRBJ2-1	CASSVAQRGDNEQFF	TGTGCCAGCAGCGTAGCCCAGCGGGGGGACAATGAGCAGTTCTTC
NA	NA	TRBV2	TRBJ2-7	CASGRSSYEQYF	TGTGCCAGCGGCAGGAGCTCCTACGAGCAGTACTTC
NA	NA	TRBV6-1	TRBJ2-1	CASGTHNEQFF	TGTGCCAGCGGGACCCACAATGAGCAGTTCTTC
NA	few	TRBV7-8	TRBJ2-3	CASSRLLVTQYF	TGTGCCAGCAGCCGTTTGCTCGTTACGCAGTATTTT